One and the same sample provided the 25 T cell receptor beta chains below, sequenced in a study of blood T cell repertoires in COVID-19. TCRdb's table, derived via immunoSEQ multiplex PCR, lists solely in-frame clones and lacks some. The data show roughly 400,000 clones, about 89% seen once. The material sequenced was peripheral blood. These receptors all come from a woman aged 60 to 75 with COVID-19, enrolled during active disease.

V usage is TRBV9 and J usage is TRBJ1-2, with D maybe TRBD1 (5 bases). This CDR3 contains 20 residues. V lost 4 bases to trimming and J lost 4 bases, with 32 bases between them. CDR1 and CDR2 (germline): SGDLS, YYNGEE. CDR3 residues: CASSPSVGGRPGNPAYGYTF. DNA of the CDR3: TGTGCCAGCAGCCCTAGCGTGGGGGGAAGACCAGGGAACCCAGCCTATGGCTACACCTTC.

About this clone itself: Other DNA sequences in this specimen translate into the identical CDR3. V is TRBV18 and J is TRBJ1-1; TRBD1 is a possible D gene (5 bases). Between the trimmed V and J ends, which lost 3 bases and 5 bases, there was a span of 10 bases. The CDR3 consists of 13 residues. The germline V gene has CDR1 KGHSH and CDR2 LQKENI. The CDR3 protein is CASSPQGSTEAFF. The CDR3 DNA follows: TGTGCCAGCTCACCTCAGGGAAGTACTGAAGCTTTCTTT.

This clone was recorded a few times. The chain recombines TRBV28 with TRBJ2-1; a weak D match, TRBD2 (7 bases). The V gene lost 7 bases and the J gene lost 10 bases, with 20 bases spanning the gap. The CDR3 is made up of 14 amino acids. From germline, CDR1 is MDHEN and CDR2 SYDVKM. For the CDR3, the DNA is TGTGCCAGCACCCTTCGAGGGGGGGGACCAGAGCAGTTCTTC. This sequence encodes CASTLRGGGPEQFF.

The chain employs TRBV5-5 and TRBJ1-3, with TRBD1 as a possible D gene (6 bases). V was pared by 4 bases and J by 0 bases, with 14 bases between. Germline CDR1 and CDR2: SGHKS and YYEKEE (reference sequence). CDR3 length equals 16 residues. The CDR3 protein is CASSLHRAASGNTIYF. The CDR3 DNA sequence: TGTGCCAGCAGCCTACACAGGGCCGCCTCTGGAAACACCATATATTTT.

The rearrangement links TRBV28 to TRBJ2-5; D possibly corresponds to TRBD1 (6 bases). Germline V gives CDR1 MDHEN, CDR2 SYDVKM. The CDR3 spans 14 residues. V gave up 5 bases and J gave up 1 base, with 11 bases separating them. The CDR3 bases are TGTGCCAGCAGTCCCGGGACACCCCAAGAGACCCAGTACTTC. This sequence encodes CASSPGTPQETQYF.

The chain recombines TRBV4-1 with TRBJ2-4; TRBD1 agrees at 7 bases. From germline, CDR1 is MGHRA and CDR2 YSYEKL. The CDR3 is made up of 16 amino acids. V lost 0 bases, J lost 3 bases, and 5 bases stayed unmatched. CDR3 region: CASSQEQQGIKNIQYF. The DNA for the CDR3 is TGCGCCAGCAGCCAAGAACAACAGGGGATCAAAAACATTCAGTACTTC.

This clone was counted only a few times. V and J are TRBV6-5 and TRBJ1-5, with D uncertain. Trimming pared 6 bases from V and 6 bases from J, leaving 15 bases between. The CDR3 consists of 14 residues. The germline gives CDR1 MNHEY, CDR2 SVGAGI. Written as DNA, the CDR3 is TGTGCCAGCAGGGCGCCAGGCGAAGGTCAGCCCCAGCATTTT. Its protein product is CASRAPGEGQPQHF.

This clone was detected only a few times. The chain combines TRBV3-1 (or the pseudogene TRBV3-2) with TRBJ1-3, with D unclear. V was cut by 5 bases and J by 5 bases, with 16 bases left in between. This CDR3 comprises 15 residues. In germline, CDR1 is LGHDT, CDR2 YNNKEL (reference sequence). In DNA form, the CDR3 reads TGTGCCAGCAGCACCCGGGATATTGGGAGAAACACCATATATTTT. Translated, it gives CASSTRDIGRNTIYF.

The V gene is TRBV10-3, the J gene TRBJ1-5, with a tentative D call TRBD1 (6 bases). CDR3 size: 13 residues. The V gene lost 8 bases and the J gene lost 3 bases, with 11 bases spanning the gap. Germline lookup yields CDR1 ENHRY and CDR2 SYGVKD. For the CDR3, the DNA is TGTGCCATCGGACGGGACAACAATCAGCCCCAGCATTTT. Translated: CAIGRDNNQPQHF.

The chain employs TRBV13 and TRBJ1-1; D call uncertain. The length of the CDR3 is 15 residues. CDR1 and CDR2 (germline): PRHDT, FYEKMQ (reference sequence). The germline V and J ends were trimmed by 3 bases and 0 bases, with 11 bases remaining between them. CDR3 DNA sequence: TGTGCCAGCAGCTTCCGCAGAAACCTGAACACTGAAGCTTTCTTT. As protein: CASSFRRNLNTEAFF.

This clone has more than one count but fewer than ten. The chain is built from TRBV7-2 and TRBJ2-7; TRBD1 aligns across 8 bases. From germline, CDR1 is SGHTA and CDR2 FQGNSA. The CDR3 totals 14 residues. V lost 5 bases to trimming and J lost 3 bases; unmatched junction nucleotides: 6. The CDR3 region is CASSVGQERYEQYF. The CDR3 DNA follows: TGTGCCAGCAGCGTGGGACAGGAACGCTACGAGCAGTACTTC.

This chain joins TRBV7-2 and TRBJ2-7, with D possibly being TRBD2 (6 bases). V dropped 8 bases and J dropped 2 bases, with 19 bases sitting between them. CDR3 length: 15 amino acids. Looked up from germline, CDR1 is SGHTA and CDR2 is FQGNSA. CDR3 bases: TGTGCCAGCGGAGGGGCCAGGGAAAAGGCCTACGAGCAGTACTTC. This gives the protein CASGGAREKAYEQYF.

This chain joins TRBV9 and TRBJ1-2, with D hard to call. The germline V and J ends were trimmed by 4 bases and 8 bases, with 15 bases remaining between them. Germline V CDR1 and CDR2: SGDLS, YYNGEE. The CDR3 is 13 residues long. DNA for the CDR3: TGTGCCAGCAGCCGAGACACCGGCTGGGGCTACACCTTC. It yields the protein CASSRDTGWGYTF.

The V gene is TRBV13, the J gene TRBJ2-7; 15 bases fit TRBD2. Germline CDR1 is PRHDT and CDR2 is FYEKMQ (reference sequence). The CDR3 is 18 residues long. With V trimmed by 4 bases and J by 2 bases, 9 bases remained unmatched. The CDR3 sequence: CASSSYSGLAGGPYEQYF. The CDR3, as DNA: TGTGCCAGCAGCTCTTACTCGGGACTAGCGGGGGGCCCCTACGAGCAGTACTTC.

The chain links TRBV9 to TRBJ1-2; D possibly corresponds to TRBD1 (5 bases). The V gene's germline CDR1 is SGDLS and CDR2 YYNGEE. V shed 0 bases and J shed 3 bases, with 9 bases lying between them. The CDR3 contains 14 residues. The CDR3, as DNA: TGTGCCAGCAGCGTAGTACCGACAGACTATGGCTACACCTTC. Translating it yields CASSVVPTDYGYTF.

The chain carries TRBV4-1 and TRBJ2-7, with TRBD1 identical over 7 bases. The CDR3 sequence is 13 residues long. Germline CDR1 and CDR2: MGHRA and YSYEKL. Germline trimming cut 4 bases from V and 1 base from J; bases unmatched to any gene: 1. Written as DNA, the CDR3 is TGCGCCAGCAGCCCGGACAGGTCCTACGAGCAGTACTTC. This translates into CASSPDRSYEQYF.

The gene calls are TRBV28 and TRBJ1-6; D ambiguous. The germline gives CDR1 MDHEN, CDR2 SYDVKM. The ends were cut back, 5 bases at V and 4 bases at J, with 9 bases in the middle. The CDR3 runs to 14 residues. The CDR3 bases are TGTGCCAGCAGTCCCCGCGCTTATAATTCACCCCTCCACTTT. This gives the protein CASSPRAYNSPLHF.

This chain links TRBV12-3 or TRBV12-4 with TRBJ1-1, with a possible D match to TRBD1 (5 bases). V was trimmed by 8 bases and J by 4 bases, leaving 14 bases between them. There are 13 residues in the CDR3. Here the CDR3 reads CASGVAQGTEAFF. CDR3 nucleotides: TGTGCCAGCGGCGTCGCTCAGGGCACTGAAGCTTTCTTT.

The chain carries TRBV23-1 and TRBJ1-3; 9 positions match TRBD1. TRBV23-1 is reported as an ORF; its role is uncertain. The CDR3 consists of 19 residues. V was clipped by 4 bases and J by 2 bases; unmatched bases: 15. CDR3: CASSPGQGTTRSAGNTIYF. CDR3 in DNA: TGCGCCAGCAGTCCCGGACAGGGGACTACCCGGAGTGCTGGAAACACCATATATTTT.

This sequence joins TRBV18 and TRBJ1-5; D remains unclear. This CDR3 has 14 residues. The V gene lost 0 bases and the J gene lost 6 bases, with 9 bases spanning the gap. CDR1 is KGHSH, CDR2 LQKENI, per germline. This CDR3 reads CASSPPSEGQPQHF. The CDR3 DNA sequence: TGTGCCAGCTCACCACCGAGCGAGGGTCAGCCCCAGCATTTT.

The V and J genes are TRBV6-5 and TRBJ1-3; possibly TRBD1 for D (5 bases). The V end lost 0 bases, the J end lost 0 bases, and 9 bases lay between the germline ends. The CDR3 covers 16 residues. Germline V CDR1 and CDR2: MNHEY, SVGAGI. This CDR3 is CASSYSQGPSGNTIYF. CDR3 in DNA: TGTGCCAGCAGTTACTCGCAGGGTCCCTCTGGAAACACCATATATTTT.

As for this clone: In the same sample, other DNA sequences code for this CDR3. V gene TRBV7-9 combines with J gene TRBJ2-5; D is unresolved. The CDR3 extends over 14 amino acids. In germline, CDR1 is SEHNR, CDR2 FQNEAQ (reference sequence). Trimming pared 1 base from V and 1 base from J, leaving 7 bases between. The CDR3 spells CASSLGLAQETQYF. In DNA, the CDR3 is TGTGCCAGCAGCTTAGGGCTCGCCCAAGAGACCCAGTACTTC. The full variable domain, rest sourced from reference TRBV7-9 and TRBJ2-5, is DTGVSQNPRHKITKRGQNVTFRCDPISEHNRLYWYRQTLGQGPEFLTYFQNEAQLEKSRLLSDRFSAERPKGSFSTLEIQRTEQGDSAMYLCASSLGLAQETQYFGPGTRLLVL.

The chain joins TRBV28 to TRBJ1-2; D is possibly TRBD1 (6 bases). Per germline, CDR1 MDHEN and CDR2 SYDVKM. There are 14 residues in the CDR3. With 1 base removed from V and 5 bases from J, the gap between germline ends came to 11 bases. CDR3 in amino acids: CASSLYGQRYGYTF. The CDR3 nucleotides are TGTGCCAGCAGTTTATACGGACAGCGGTATGGCTACACCTTC.

The chain employs TRBV3-1 (or the pseudogene TRBV3-2) and TRBJ1-1, with D possibly matching TRBD1 (5 bases). The CDR3 is made up of 13 amino acids. Germline V gene sequence: CDR1 LGHDT, CDR2 YNNKEL (reference sequence). V lost 6 bases to trimming and J lost 1 base, with 9 bases between them. The DNA for the CDR3 is TGTGCCAGCAGGGCTACAGGGAACACTGAAGCTTTCTTT. Its translation: CASRATGNTEAFF.

This sequence joins TRBV3-1 (or the pseudogene TRBV3-2) and TRBJ2-2, with 8 bases identical to TRBD2. This CDR3 has 17 amino acids. Germline V gene data show CDR1 as LGHDT and CDR2 as YNNKEL (reference sequence). The V and J ends lost 2 bases and 0 bases, in that order; junction bases with no gene match: 5. CDR3 nucleotide sequence: TGTGCCAGCAGCCAACGAGCGGGAGCCACGAACACCGGGGAGCTGTTTTTT. Amino acid sequence: CASSQRAGATNTGELFF.